Below, 8 T cell receptor beta chains from the same sample are listed, as sequenced in a study of CD8+ T cells in alopecia areata. Treatment reported: oral pan-JAK inhibitor, 5-10 mg twice daily. After isolation, RNA underwent reverse transcription to generate cDNA as the sequencing template. The data were produced by immunoSEQ multiplex PCR, yet TCRdb's version contains in-frame clones alone and is incomplete. The top ten hold around 1.2% of the sample, which has hundreds of thousands of clones, approximately 67% seen once. Material: CD4+ T cells sorted from blood, obtained around week 46, from a patient treated with tofacitinib. The receptor source for this set is a human donor with alopecia areata.

The chain carries TRBV6-4 and TRBJ1-6; D might be TRBD1 (6 bases). Germline V gene lookup returns CDR1 MRHNA and CDR2 SNTAGT. The CDR3 length is 14 residues. V gave up 6 bases and J gave up 6 bases, with 12 bases separating them. The CDR3 nucleotides read TGTGCCAGCAGAAGGACAGATACTAATTCACCCCTCCACTTT. It encodes CASRRTDTNSPLHF.

The rearrangement links TRBV29-1 to TRBJ2-6, with D hard to call. Per germline, CDR1 SQVTM and CDR2 ANQGSEA. The length of the CDR3 is 13 residues. V was cut by 5 bases and J by 4 bases, with 9 bases left in between. CDR3 DNA: TGCAGCGTTTTAATAGCCGGGGCCAACGTCCTGACTTTC. It specifies CSVLIAGANVLTF. The whole variable domain, remainder taken from reference TRBV29-1 and TRBJ2-6, is SAVISQKPSRDICQRGTSLTIQCQVDSQVTMMFWYRQQPGQSLTLIATANQGSEATYESGFVIDKFPISRPNLTFSTLTVSNMSPEDSSIYLCSVLIAGANVLTFGAGSRLTVL.

The rearrangement uses TRBV15 and TRBJ2-5, with 13 bases lining up with TRBD2. V dropped 1 base and J dropped 10; count of bases not matched to a gene: 3. From germline, CDR1 is LNHNV and CDR2 YYDKDF (reference sequence). This CDR3 spans 14 amino acids. In nucleotides, the CDR3 is TGTGCCACCAGCAGAGCGGGACTAGCGGGGCACCAGTACTTC. This translates into CATSRAGLAGHQYF.

The genes are TRBV30 and TRBJ2-1, with TRBD2 matching 8 bases. The V gene's germline CDR1 is GTSNPN and CDR2 SVGIG (reference sequence). The V segment lost 2 bases and the J segment 7 bases; nucleotides outside the gene matches: 4. There are 13 residues in the CDR3. CDR3 sequence: CAWSPGGPNEQFF. For the CDR3, the DNA is TGTGCCTGGAGTCCGGGGGGGCCGAATGAGCAGTTCTTC.

The chain uses TRBV5-6 and TRBJ1-2; the match to TRBD1 covers 9 bases. J gave up 6 bases and V 4 bases, and 13 bases lay outside the gene matches. Looked up from germline, CDR1 is SGHDT and CDR2 is YYEEEE. There are 16 residues in the CDR3. Written as DNA, the CDR3 is TGTGCCAGCAGCCGCCCTGGGACAGGGAGAAGGGATGGCTACACCTTC. Translating it yields CASSRPGTGRRDGYTF.

V gene TRBV5-4 combines with J gene TRBJ2-2; D unclear. Germline assignment: CDR1 SGHNT and CDR2 YYREEE (reference sequence). V shed 3 bases and J shed 0 bases, with 3 bases lying between them. The CDR3 runs to 13 residues. The CDR3 loop reads CASSYANTGELFF. CDR3 nucleotide sequence: TGTGCCAGCAGCTATGCGAACACCGGGGAGCTGTTTTTT.

The rearrangement links TRBV29-1 to TRBJ2-1; no reliable D call. The CDR3 is 12 residues long. Germline V gives CDR1 SQVTM, CDR2 ANQGSEA. V was cut by 7 bases and J by 3 bases, with 10 bases left in between. CDR3 DNA: TGCAGCGCTGACGGGTTCTACAATGAGCAGTTCTTC. Encoded protein: CSADGFYNEQFF.

V usage is TRBV19 and J usage is TRBJ2-7, with D unclear. The CDR3 sequence is 14 residues long. V was clipped by 0 bases and J by 5 bases, with 11 bases between them. From germline, CDR1 is LNHDA and CDR2 SQIVND (reference sequence). The CDR3 nucleotides are TGTGCCAGTAGTATAGACGTAAATCTCAACGAGCAGTACTTC. Protein sequence: CASSIDVNLNEQYF.